The 24 T cell receptor beta chains in this list originate from one sample, sequenced in a study of shared clonotypes between healthy human individuals. Sequenced by immunoSEQ multiplex PCR; TCRdb stores in-frame clones only, minus some. The sample consists of fewer than 400,000 clones, about 74% of them appearing once. Sequenced material: memory CD4+ T cells sorted from blood. The subset denotes: CD45RA-negative fraction. Receptors were obtained from a man aged 30 to 39 in good health.

The chain has TRBV7-6 and TRBJ2-3; 8 positions agree with TRBD2. The germline V gene has CDR1 SGHVS and CDR2 FNYEAQ. J was trimmed by 2 bases and V by 1 base; bases with no gene match: 8. This CDR3 is 17 amino acids long. The CDR3 DNA reads TGTGCCAGCAGCTTAGGGGGTAGCGGGACGTCCACAGATACGCAGTATTTT. Translating gives CASSLGGSGTSTDTQYF.

V and J are TRBV10-3 and TRBJ2-3, with no clear D. V lost 2 bases, J lost 2 bases, and 2 bases lay in between. CDR1 is ENHRY and CDR2 is SYGVKD in the germline V gene. This CDR3 has 12 amino acids. CDR3 sequence (DNA): TGTGCCATCAGTGAGGCCACAGATACGCAGTATTTT. Translation: CAISEATDTQYF.

The chain joins TRBV4-1 to TRBJ2-1; TRBD2 agrees at 13 bases. Germline loops: CDR1 MGHRA, CDR2 YSYEKL. The V gene end was trimmed by 8 bases and the J gene end by 6 bases; junction bases not matched to a gene: 4. CDR3 length: 14 residues. This chain's CDR3 is CASRGTSGTNEQFF. CDR3 nucleotides: TGCGCCAGCCGCGGGACTAGCGGGACCAATGAGCAGTTCTTC.

The rearrangement joins TRBV18 to TRBJ1-1; perhaps TRBD1 as D (5 bases). CDR1 and CDR2 (germline): KGHSH, LQKENI. The ends were cut back, 4 bases at V and 3 bases at J, with 12 bases in the middle. The CDR3 contains 14 residues. CDR3 DNA: TGTGCCAGCTCACTCACAGGAAAGGACACTGAAGCTTTCTTT. Protein product: CASSLTGKDTEAFF.

The chain carries TRBV6-1 and TRBJ1-3, with D uncertain. V lost 4 bases to trimming and J lost 6 bases, with 4 bases between them. Looked up from germline, CDR1 is MNHNS and CDR2 is SASEGT. This CDR3 has 11 amino acids. The CDR3: CASSVVNTIYF. CDR3 nucleotide sequence: TGTGCCAGCAGTGTAGTAAACACCATATATTTT.

The chain links TRBV28 to TRBJ2-1; 10 nucleotides agree with TRBD2. The junction had 8 bases not matched to a gene; V was cut back by 5 bases and J by 1 base. From germline, CDR1 is MDHEN and CDR2 SYDVKM. CDR3 length equals 17 residues. The CDR3, as DNA: TGTGCCAGCAGTCACCGATCTAGCGGGAGATCCTACAATGAGCAGTTCTTC. This sequence encodes CASSHRSSGRSYNEQFF.

The CDR3 protein is CSVEGLAGLYNEQFF. The CDR3 nucleotides are TGCAGCGTTGAAGGCCTAGCGGGCCTTTACAATGAGCAGTTCTTC. This chain joins TRBV29-1 and TRBJ2-1, with 8 bases aligning to TRBD2. The CDR3 contains 15 residues. Germline values: CDR1 SQVTM, CDR2 ANQGSEA. The V gene end was trimmed by 1 base and the J gene end by 4 bases; junction bases not matched to a gene: 6.

This clone was seen only once. This sequence joins TRBV28 and TRBJ2-3; D is ambiguous. The germline V gene encodes CDR1 MDHEN and CDR2 SYDVKM. The CDR3 loop spans 13 amino acids. The CDR3 DNA reads as TGTGCTTCTCGGGCCCACGGCACAGATACGCAGTATTTT. Its translation is CASRAHGTDTQYF.

The J gene is TRBJ2-2, the V gene TRBV5-5, with TRBD2 as a possible D gene (6 bases). V was clipped by 6 bases and J by 7 bases, with 25 bases between them. This CDR3 contains 17 residues. Germline V gene lookup returns CDR1 SGHKS and CDR2 YYEKEE (reference sequence). The CDR3 nucleotides are TGTGCCAGCATCAATATCGGGAGCGCGGTAGTTAGCGGGGAGCTGTTTTTT. This codes for CASINIGSAVVSGELFF.

V gene TRBV18 combines with J gene TRBJ2-2; TRBD2 is a possible D gene (5 bases). CDR1 is KGHSH and CDR2 is LQKENI in the germline V gene. Trimming stripped 6 bases from V and 6 bases from J, with 8 bases between. The CDR3 consists of 12 residues. CDR3 bases: TGTGCCAGCTCCACTAGGGCCGGGGAGCTGTTTTTT. It codes for CASSTRAGELFF.

The rearrangement joins TRBV27 to TRBJ2-7; perhaps TRBD1 as D (5 bases). There are 16 residues in the CDR3. Trimming stripped 0 bases from V and 0 bases from J, with 12 bases between. Per the germline V gene, CDR1 is MNHEY and CDR2 is SMNVEV (reference sequence). The CDR3 DNA sequence: TGTGCCAGCAGTTTATCCCAGGGATGGAGCTCCTACGAGCAGTACTTC. Amino acid sequence: CASSLSQGWSSYEQYF.

The J gene is TRBJ2-7, the V gene TRBV5-1; D tentatively fits TRBD1 or TRBD2 (6 bases each). Between the trimmed V and J ends, which lost 2 bases and 5 bases, there was a span of 17 bases. The CDR3 covers 15 residues. The V gene's germline CDR1 is SGHRS and CDR2 YFSETQ. The CDR3 loop is CASSLGGSAEHEQYF. In DNA, the CDR3 is TGCGCCAGCAGCTTAGGGGGGTCAGCTGAACACGAGCAGTACTTC.

The chain has TRBV5-1 and TRBJ2-7; no clear D. This CDR3 comprises 11 residues. The V gene lost 4 bases and the J gene lost 6 bases, with 8 bases spanning the gap. Germline values: CDR1 SGHRS, CDR2 YFSETQ. CDR3 nucleotides: TGCGCCAGCAGCCTGAACGGCGAGCAGTACTTC. This encodes CASSLNGEQYF.

The chain is built from TRBV18 and TRBJ2-3, with 7 bases identical to TRBD2. V was clipped by 4 bases and J by 2 bases; unmatched bases: 12. This CDR3 is 17 amino acids long. CDR1 KGHSH and CDR2 LQKENI come from the germline V gene. The DNA for the CDR3 is TGTGCCAGCTCACGAGTTTTTTCGGCGGGAGCCACAGATACGCAGTATTTT. It yields the protein CASSRVFSAGATDTQYF.

This chain connects TRBV29-1 to TRBJ2-4, with 11 positions matching TRBD2. The CDR3 has 15 residues. With V trimmed by 2 bases and J by 8 bases, 8 bases remained unmatched. Germline CDR1 SQVTM, CDR2 ANQGSEA. The CDR3 region has the DNA TGCAGCGTTGAACGGCTAGCGGGAGGATCGGACATTCAGTACTTC. Translated: CSVERLAGGSDIQYF.

Comments on this clone: Other nucleotide sequences in the sample specify the same CDR3. J is TRBJ2-5 and V is TRBV9, with 8 positions matching TRBD2. CDR1 and CDR2 from the germline V gene are SGDLS and YYNGEE. This CDR3 has 15 amino acids. The V segment lost 0 bases and the J segment 2 bases; nucleotides outside the gene matches: 3. In DNA, the CDR3 is TGTGCCAGCAGCGTAGACGGGACTAGACAAGAGACCCAGTACTTC. Translation: CASSVDGTRQETQYF.

The rearrangement joins TRBV28 to TRBJ2-7, with TRBD2 matching over 7 bases. Germline V gives CDR1 MDHEN, CDR2 SYDVKM. CDR3 length: 14 residues. V lost 3 bases to trimming and J lost 4 bases; unmatched junction nucleotides: 6. Written as DNA, the CDR3 is TGTGCCAGCAGTTTGGGCGGGAGTAAATACGAGCAGTACTTC. This codes for CASSLGGSKYEQYF.

This chain links TRBV11-2 with TRBJ1-1, with D tentatively TRBD1 (6 bases). CDR1 and CDR2 (germline): SGHAT, FQNNGV. CDR3 size: 15 residues. V lost 5 bases, J lost 0 bases, and 13 bases lay in between. CDR3 sequence (DNA): TGTGCCAGCAGCGAAAGGACAGCCATGAACACTGAAGCTTTCTTT. Translating it yields CASSERTAMNTEAFF.

The chain links TRBV7-7 to TRBJ2-5, with 9 positions matching TRBD1. The CDR3 totals 15 residues. Germline CDR1 is SSHAT and CDR2 is FNYEAQ (reference sequence). V was pared by 2 bases and J by 3 bases, with 4 bases of the junction left unmatched. The CDR3 nucleotides are TGTGCCAGCAGCTTAAGGCGGGACAGGGAAGAGACCCAGTACTTC. Translating gives CASSLRRDREETQYF.

J is TRBJ2-5 and V is TRBV5-5, with 8 bases identical to TRBD2. The V gene's germline CDR1 is SGHKS and CDR2 YYEKEE (reference sequence). This CDR3 is built from 16 residues. V was pared by 4 bases and J by 3 bases, with 11 bases of the junction left unmatched. CDR3 DNA sequence: TGTGCCAGCAGCCCCTTTTCGGGACTAGGGAAAGAGACCCAGTACTTC. It codes for CASSPFSGLGKETQYF.

V is TRBV10-1 and J is TRBJ2-1; 8 bases line up with TRBD2. This CDR3 is built from 14 residues. Unmatched junction bases numbered 3, after V lost 3 bases and J lost 5 bases. Germline CDR1 is WNHNN and CDR2 is SYGVQD (reference sequence). The CDR3 reads CASSELREDNEQFF. CDR3 coding DNA: TGCGCCAGCAGTGAACTGCGGGAGGACAATGAGCAGTTCTTC.

The chain recombines TRBV7-9 with TRBJ1-2; D possibly corresponds to TRBD1 (5 bases). Trimming shortened V by 1 base and J by 7 bases, and 10 bases separated the two germline ends. This CDR3 has 13 residues. The germline CDR1 and CDR2 sequences are SEHNR and FQNEAQ (reference sequence). The CDR3 nucleotides read TGTGCCAGCAGCTTAGAGTCAGGGCCTGGCTACACCTTC. Its translation is CASSLESGPGYTF.

The chain links TRBV19 to TRBJ2-2, with TRBD2 identical over 7 bases. This CDR3 has 15 residues. Germline CDR1 is LNHDA and CDR2 is SQIVND (reference sequence). Trimming at V came to 5 bases and at J to 3 bases, leaving 6 bases not matched to a gene. The CDR3 DNA reads as TGTGCCAGTAGTCTCCCCGGACTAGACACCGGGGAGCTGTTTTTT. Translating gives CASSLPGLDTGELFF.

Note on this clone: An end of the junction differs from the germline gene, which may be a read error. The gene calls are TRBV11-2 and TRBJ1-2; 7 bases fit TRBD1. From germline, CDR1 is SGHAT and CDR2 FQNNGV. This CDR3 has 17 amino acids. The CDR3 region is CTSSPLGRQGISYGYTF. As DNA, the CDR3 is TGTACCAGCAGCCCCTTGGGTCGACAGGGAATATCCTATGGCTACACCTTC.